This is a list of T cell receptor beta chains from one sample in a study of cytomegalovirus exposure and HLA in healthy donors. Produced via immunoSEQ multiplex PCR; TCRdb's table is partial and in-frame only. The sample consists of 150,000 to 200,000 clones, over 75% of them appearing once. The material sequenced was PBMCs. The receptor set was obtained from a woman between 45 and 60 years old in good health and CMV-seronegative. Each CDR3 is given with its conserved first and last residue.

V gene	J gene	CDR3 protein
TRBV7-8	TRBJ1-5	CASSASRVIRNQPQHF
TRBV18	TRBJ2-1	CASSLAGGPHEQFF
TRBV7-2	TRBJ1-3	CASSLAIVGVGSGNTIYF
TRBV30	TRBJ1-2	CAWVVGPGSYTF
TRBV28	TRBJ1-2	CASSARDRGWALLGYTF
TRBV7-2	TRBJ1-4	CASSLAGQGKEKLFF
TRBV27	TRBJ2-1	CASSFRLAGVAEQFF
TRBV15	TRBJ1-1	CATSRDRDREGTEAFF
TRBV19	TRBJ1-1	CASSLGTVGAFF
TRBV5-1	TRBJ2-1	CASSLIGRENGEQFF
TRBV18	TRBJ1-1	CASSPGRGSTEAFF
TRBV27	TRBJ2-3	CASSYSGGYTDTQYF
TRBV5-1	TRBJ2-1	CASSETPRNEQFF
TRBV27	TRBJ2-1	CASSPLGRSYNEQFF
TRBV6-5	TRBJ1-2	CASSYGDRVYGYTF
TRBV10-2	TRBJ2-1	CASSRGHSYNEQFF
TRBV2	TRBJ1-1	CASQAPGGAFTEAFF
TRBV7-9	TRBJ2-3	CASSPPGASGTSTDTQYF